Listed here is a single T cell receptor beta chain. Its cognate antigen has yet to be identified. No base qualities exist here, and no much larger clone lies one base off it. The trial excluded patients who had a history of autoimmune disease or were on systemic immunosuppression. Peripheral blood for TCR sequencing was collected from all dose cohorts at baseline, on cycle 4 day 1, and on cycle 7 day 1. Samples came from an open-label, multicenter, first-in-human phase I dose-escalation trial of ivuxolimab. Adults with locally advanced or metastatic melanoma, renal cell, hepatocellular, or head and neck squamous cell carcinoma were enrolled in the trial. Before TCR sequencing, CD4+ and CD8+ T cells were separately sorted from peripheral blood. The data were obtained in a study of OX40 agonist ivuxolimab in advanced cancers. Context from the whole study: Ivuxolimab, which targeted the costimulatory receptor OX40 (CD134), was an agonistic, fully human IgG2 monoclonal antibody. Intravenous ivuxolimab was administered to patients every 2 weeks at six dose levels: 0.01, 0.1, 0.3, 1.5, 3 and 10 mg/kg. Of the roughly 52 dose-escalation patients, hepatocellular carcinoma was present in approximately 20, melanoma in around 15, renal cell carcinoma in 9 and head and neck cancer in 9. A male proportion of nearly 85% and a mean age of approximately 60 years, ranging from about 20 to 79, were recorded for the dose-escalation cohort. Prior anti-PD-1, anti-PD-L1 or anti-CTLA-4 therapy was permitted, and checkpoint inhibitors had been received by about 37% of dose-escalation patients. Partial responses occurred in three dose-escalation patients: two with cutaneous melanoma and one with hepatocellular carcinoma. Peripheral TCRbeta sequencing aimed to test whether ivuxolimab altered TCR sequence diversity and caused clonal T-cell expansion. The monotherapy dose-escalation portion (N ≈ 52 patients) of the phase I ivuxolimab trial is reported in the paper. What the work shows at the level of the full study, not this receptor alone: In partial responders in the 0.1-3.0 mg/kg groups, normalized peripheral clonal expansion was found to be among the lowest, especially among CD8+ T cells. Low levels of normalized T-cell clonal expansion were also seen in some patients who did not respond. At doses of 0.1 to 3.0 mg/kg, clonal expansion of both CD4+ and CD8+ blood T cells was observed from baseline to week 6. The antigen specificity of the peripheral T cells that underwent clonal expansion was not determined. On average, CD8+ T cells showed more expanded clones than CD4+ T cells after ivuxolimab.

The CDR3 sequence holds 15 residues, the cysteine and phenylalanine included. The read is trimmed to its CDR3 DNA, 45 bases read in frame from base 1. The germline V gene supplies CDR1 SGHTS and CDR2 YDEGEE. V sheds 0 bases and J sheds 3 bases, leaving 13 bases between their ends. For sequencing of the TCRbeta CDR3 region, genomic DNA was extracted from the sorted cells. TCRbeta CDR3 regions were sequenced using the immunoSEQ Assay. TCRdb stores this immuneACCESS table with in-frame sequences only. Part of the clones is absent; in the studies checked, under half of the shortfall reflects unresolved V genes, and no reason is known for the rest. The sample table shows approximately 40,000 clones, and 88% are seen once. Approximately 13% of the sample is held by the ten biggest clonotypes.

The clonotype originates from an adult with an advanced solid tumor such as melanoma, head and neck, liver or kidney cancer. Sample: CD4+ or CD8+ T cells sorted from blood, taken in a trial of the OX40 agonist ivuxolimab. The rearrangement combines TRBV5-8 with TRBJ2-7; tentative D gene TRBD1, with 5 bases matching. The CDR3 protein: CASSLAATAIYEQYF. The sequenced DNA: TGTGCCAGCAGCTTGGCCGCGACAGCGATCTACGAGCAGTACTTC.